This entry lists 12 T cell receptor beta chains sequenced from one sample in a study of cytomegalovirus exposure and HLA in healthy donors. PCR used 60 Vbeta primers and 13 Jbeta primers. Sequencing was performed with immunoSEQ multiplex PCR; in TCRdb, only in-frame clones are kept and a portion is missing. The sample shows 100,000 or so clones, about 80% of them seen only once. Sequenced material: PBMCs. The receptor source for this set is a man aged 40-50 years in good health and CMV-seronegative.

As DNA, the CDR3 is TGTGCCAGCAGTTACGAGGGGGCGAAAGATACGCAGTATTTT. It yields the protein CASSYEGAKDTQYF. This rearrangement joins TRBV6-5 to TRBJ2-3, with 7 bases identical to TRBD1. J gave up 5 bases and V 2 bases, and 4 bases lay outside the gene matches. The CDR3 is made up of 14 amino acids. Germline CDR1 reads MNHEY; CDR2 reads SVGAGI.

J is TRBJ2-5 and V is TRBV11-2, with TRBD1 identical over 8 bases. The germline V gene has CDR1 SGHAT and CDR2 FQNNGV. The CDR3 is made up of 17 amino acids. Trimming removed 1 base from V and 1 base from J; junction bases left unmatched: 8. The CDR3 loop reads CASSLVPSGTGQETQYF. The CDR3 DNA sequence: TGTGCCAGCAGCTTAGTTCCTTCCGGGACAGGCCAAGAGACCCAGTACTTC.

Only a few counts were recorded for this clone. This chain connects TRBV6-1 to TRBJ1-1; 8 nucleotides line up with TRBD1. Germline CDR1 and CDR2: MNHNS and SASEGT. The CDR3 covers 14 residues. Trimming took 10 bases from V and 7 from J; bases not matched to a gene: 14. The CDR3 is CAIHPTQGAGEAFF. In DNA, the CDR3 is TGTGCCATACATCCGACTCAGGGGGCGGGTGAAGCTTTCTTT.

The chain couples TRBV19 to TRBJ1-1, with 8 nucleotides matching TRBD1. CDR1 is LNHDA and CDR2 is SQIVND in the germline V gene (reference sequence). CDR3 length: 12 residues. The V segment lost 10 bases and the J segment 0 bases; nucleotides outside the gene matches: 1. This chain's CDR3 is CATGGLNTEAFF. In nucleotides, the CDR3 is TGTGCCACAGGGGGCTTGAACACTGAAGCTTTCTTT.

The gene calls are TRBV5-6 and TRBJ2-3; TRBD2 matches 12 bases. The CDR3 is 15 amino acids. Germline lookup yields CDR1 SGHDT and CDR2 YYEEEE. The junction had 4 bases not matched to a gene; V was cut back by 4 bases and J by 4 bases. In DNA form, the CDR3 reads TGTGCCAGCAGCCTGACTAGCGGGGGTCCAGATACGCAGTATTTT. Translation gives CASSLTSGGPDTQYF.

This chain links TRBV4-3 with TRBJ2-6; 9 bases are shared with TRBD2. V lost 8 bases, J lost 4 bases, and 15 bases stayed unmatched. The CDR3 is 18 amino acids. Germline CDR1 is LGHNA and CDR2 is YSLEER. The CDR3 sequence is CASSPQAGGPAGANVLTF. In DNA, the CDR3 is TGCGCCAGCTCCCCACAAGCGGGGGGCCCCGCGGGGGCCAACGTCCTGACTTTC.

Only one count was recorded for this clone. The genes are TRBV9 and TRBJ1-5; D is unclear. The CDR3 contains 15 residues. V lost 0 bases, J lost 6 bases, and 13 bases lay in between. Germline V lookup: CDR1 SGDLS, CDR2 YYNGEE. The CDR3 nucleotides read TGTGCCAGCAGCGTAGGAGATTCCGGAGGTCAGCCCCAGCATTTT. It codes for CASSVGDSGGQPQHF.

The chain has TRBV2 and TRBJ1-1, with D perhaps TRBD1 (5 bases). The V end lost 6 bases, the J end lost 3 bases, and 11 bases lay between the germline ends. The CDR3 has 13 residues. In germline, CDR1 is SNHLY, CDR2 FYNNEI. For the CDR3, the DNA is TGTGCCAGCAGCCACAGGTGGGACACTGAAGCTTTCTTT. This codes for CASSHRWDTEAFF.

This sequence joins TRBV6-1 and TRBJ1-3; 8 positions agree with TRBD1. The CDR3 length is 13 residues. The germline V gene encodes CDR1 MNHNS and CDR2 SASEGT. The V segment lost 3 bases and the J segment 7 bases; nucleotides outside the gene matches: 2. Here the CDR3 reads CASSEDRANTIYF. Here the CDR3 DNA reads TGTGCCAGCAGTGAGGACAGGGCGAACACCATATATTTT.

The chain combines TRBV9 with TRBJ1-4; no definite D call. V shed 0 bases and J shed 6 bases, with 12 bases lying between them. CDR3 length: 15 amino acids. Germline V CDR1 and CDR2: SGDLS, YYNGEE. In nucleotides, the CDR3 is TGTGCCAGCAGCGTAGGGGCCGCCGGTTATGAAAAACTGTTTTTT. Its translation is CASSVGAAGYEKLFF. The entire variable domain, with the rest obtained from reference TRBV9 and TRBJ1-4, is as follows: DSGVTQTPKHLITATGQRVTLRCSPRSGDLSVYWYQQSLDQGLQFLIQYYNGEERAKGNILERFSAQQFPDLHSELNLSSLELGDSALYFCASSVGAAGYEKLFFGSGTQLSVL.

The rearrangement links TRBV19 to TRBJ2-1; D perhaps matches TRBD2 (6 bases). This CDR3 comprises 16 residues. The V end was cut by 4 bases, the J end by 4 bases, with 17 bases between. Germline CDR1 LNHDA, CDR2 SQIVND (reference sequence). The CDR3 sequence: CASSTGLAGFYNEQFF. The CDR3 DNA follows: TGTGCCAGTAGTACCGGACTTGCGGGGTTTTACAATGAGCAGTTCTTC.

The CDR3 region is CASTNRDYGYTF. The DNA for the CDR3 is TGTGCCAGTACAAACCGGGACTATGGCTACACCTTC. V usage is TRBV7-9 and J usage is TRBJ1-2, with D unresolved. This CDR3 contains 12 residues. V lost 9 bases and J lost 3, with 11 bases in between. The germline CDR1 and CDR2 sequences are SEHNR and FQNEAQ (reference sequence).